This T cell receptor beta chain was recovered during a study of blood T cell repertoires in COVID-19. Across the study: The samples span acute and convalescent COVID-19 from the United States, Italy and Spain. Nucleic acid was either cDNA or gDNA, and it came from T cells, B-cell-depleted T cells, or PBMCs.

CDR1 MDHEN and CDR2 SYDVKM come from the germline V gene. The CDR3 covers 14 residues. Trimming cost V 1 base and J 3 bases, with 10 bases left between them. Original analysis: Cell counts per sample came from amplifying reference gene primers. The data were produced by immunoSEQ multiplex PCR, yet TCRdb's version contains in-frame clones alone and is incomplete. Clone size and the V and J calls come from that table; the DNA yielded D and trimming. The sample lists more than 95,000 clones; 88% were seen once. V usage is TRBV28 and J usage is TRBJ2-7; possible D gene TRBD1, 5 bases. The source is a human donor in a cohort sampled during active COVID-19. Sequenced: peripheral blood. The CDR3 loop reads CASSLLYRLYEQYF. The DNA for the CDR3 is TGTGCCAGCAGTTTATTGTACAGGCTCTACGAGCAGTACTTC.